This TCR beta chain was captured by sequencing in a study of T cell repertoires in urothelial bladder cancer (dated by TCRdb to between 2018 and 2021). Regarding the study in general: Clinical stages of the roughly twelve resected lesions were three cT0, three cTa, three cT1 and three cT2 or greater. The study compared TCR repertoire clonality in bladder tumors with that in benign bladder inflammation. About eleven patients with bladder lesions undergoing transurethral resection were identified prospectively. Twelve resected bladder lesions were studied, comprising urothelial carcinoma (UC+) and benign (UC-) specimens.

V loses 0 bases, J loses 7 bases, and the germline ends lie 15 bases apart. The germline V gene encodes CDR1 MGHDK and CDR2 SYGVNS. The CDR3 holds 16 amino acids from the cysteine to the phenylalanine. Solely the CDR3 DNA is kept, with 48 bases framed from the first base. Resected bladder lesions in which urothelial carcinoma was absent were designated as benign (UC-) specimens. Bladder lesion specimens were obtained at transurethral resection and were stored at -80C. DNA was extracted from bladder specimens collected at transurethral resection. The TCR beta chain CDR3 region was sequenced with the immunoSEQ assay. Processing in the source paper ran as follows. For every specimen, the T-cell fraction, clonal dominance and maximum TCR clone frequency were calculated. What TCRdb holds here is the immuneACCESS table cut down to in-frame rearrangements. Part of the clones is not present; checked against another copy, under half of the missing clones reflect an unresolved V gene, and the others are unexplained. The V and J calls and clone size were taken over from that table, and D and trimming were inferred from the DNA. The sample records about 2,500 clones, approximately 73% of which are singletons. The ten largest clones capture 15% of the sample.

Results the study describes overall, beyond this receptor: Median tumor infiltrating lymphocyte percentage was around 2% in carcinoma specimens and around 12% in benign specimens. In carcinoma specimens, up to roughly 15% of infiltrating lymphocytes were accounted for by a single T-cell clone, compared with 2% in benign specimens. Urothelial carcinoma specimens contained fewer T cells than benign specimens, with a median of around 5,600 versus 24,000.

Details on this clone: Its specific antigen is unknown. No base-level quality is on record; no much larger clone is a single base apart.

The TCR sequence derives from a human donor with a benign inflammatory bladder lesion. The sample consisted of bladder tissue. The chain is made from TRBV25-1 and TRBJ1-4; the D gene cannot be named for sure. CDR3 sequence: CASSEYGRAWGEKLFF. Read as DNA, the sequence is TGTGCCAGCAGTGAATACGGGAGGGCATGGGGTGAAAAACTGTTTTTT. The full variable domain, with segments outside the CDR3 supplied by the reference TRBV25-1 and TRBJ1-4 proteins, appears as EADIYQTPRYLVIGTGKKITLECSQTMGHDKMYWYQQDPGMELHLIHYSYGVNSTEKGDLSSESTVSRIRTEHFPLTLESARPSHTSQYLCASSEYGRAWGEKLFFGSGTQLSVL.